This note documents a single TCR beta chain sequence. Participant-reported clinical history was the basis for cohort assignment. This entry is derived from a study of blood T cell repertoires in COVID-19. About the study: Cohort 3 recovery required two negative PCRs, clearance, or symptom resolution. Sample material is recorded as cDNA or gDNA derived from T cells, B-cell-depleted T cells, or PBMCs.

Germline-derived CDR1 and CDR2 are SNHLY and FYNNEI. This CDR3 is built from 14 residues. V dropped 10 bases and J dropped 4 bases, with 14 bases sitting between them. Sequenced by immunoSEQ multiplex PCR; TCRdb stores in-frame clones only, minus some. This table has over 250,000 clones, more than 75% appearing once. J is TRBJ1-6 and V is TRBV2; possible D gene TRBD1, 5 bases. The specimen was PBMCs or T cells enriched from blood (not recorded which). The receptor's source is a woman aged 55-70 years in a cohort exposed to, infected with or recovered from COVID-19 (not recorded which). The CDR3 spells CATSGRAYNSPLHF. The CDR3 DNA is TGTGCCACTAGCGGCAGGGCATATAATTCACCCCTCCACTTT.